This T cell receptor (beta chain) was documented in a study of OX40 agonist ivuxolimab in advanced cancers. The wider study: Head and neck, renal cell, melanoma or hepatocellular carcinoma were the cancers that dose-escalation patients had. Participants could have had prior anti-PD-1, anti-PD-L1 or anti-CTLA-4 therapy, and less than 45% had some.

In regard to this clone: Its specificity is unknown.

CDR3 length equals 13 residues. V shed 5 bases, J shed 14 bases, and the junction held 6 bases outside the gene matches. Looked up from germline, CDR1 is MNHEY and CDR2 is SVGAGI. This table comes from immunoSEQ multiplex PCR, and its TCRdb copy is limited to in-frame clones, with some not included. Among tens of thousands of clones, approximately 87% were seen once, and the ten largest hold roughly 1.9%. Points from the study as a whole: Some of the nonresponding patients also showed low levels of normalized T-cell clonal expansion.

This chain joins TRBV6-5 and TRBJ2-1; 13 bases align to TRBD2. The clonotype originates from an adult with an advanced solid tumor such as melanoma, head and neck, liver or kidney cancer. The sample consisted of CD4+ or CD8+ T cells sorted from blood, taken in a trial of the OX40 agonist ivuxolimab. The CDR3 reads CASSVGTSGKEFF. The CDR3 DNA sequence: TGTGCCAGCAGTGTTGGGACTAGCGGGAAGGAGTTCTTC.